This TCR beta chain was recorded in a study of identifying expanded T cells in peripheral blood. Study observations and caveats: Technical replicates showed roughly 1.2 changed clones; two weeks around 15; four weeks 19. Across healthy donors, higher total template counts meant significantly greater approximately 2-week count variance.

Collection occurred without any documented infections or immune events in donors. The count of this clone is one. The antigen remains unidentified. The assay was immunoSEQ multiplex PCR, and TCRdb's table has in-frame clones only and misses some. The table includes about 130,000 clones, 86% detected once. The V end was cut by 2 bases, the J end by 6 bases, with 11 bases between. This CDR3 has 13 residues. Germline loops: CDR1 MNHEY, CDR2 SMNVEV (reference sequence). Specimen: blood. The clonotype comes from a person between 18 and 75 years old in good health. The V and J genes are TRBV27 and TRBJ2-7; no definite D call. CDR3 loop: CASSLVTLAEQYF. The CDR3 nucleotides are TGTGCCAGCAGTTTAGTGACCCTCGCCGAGCAGTACTTC.